Listed below are T cell receptor beta chains from one sample, sequenced in a study of blood T cell repertoires in COVID-19. Libraries were prepared by immunoSEQ multiplex PCR; TCRdb keeps only in-frame clonotypes and omits some of them. The sample shows about 70,000 clones, more than 60% of them seen only once. The sequenced sample consisted of peripheral blood. The receptors come from a human donor in a cohort sampled during active COVID-19. CDR3s include the opening cysteine and the closing phenylalanine or tryptophan. A D gene is named only where the DNA matches it firmly. Clone size is shown for a subset of rows, as once, few, many or a class of expanded clone.

16	TRBV4-1	once	TRBD1	TRBJ2-7	TGCGCCAGCAGCCAAGGAATCGGGACAGGGGCCTACGAGCAGTACTTC	CASSQGIGTGAYEQYF
14	TRBV6-1	.	.	TRBJ1-1	TGTGCCAGCAGTGATTTATCGCGGGGAGCCGAAGCTTTCTTT	CASSDLSRGAEAFF
13	TRBV30	once	TRBD1	TRBJ1-5	TGTGCCTGGAGTGTACAGGGGAGTCAGCCCCAGCATTTT	CAWSVQGSQPQHF
14	TRBV5-1	.	.	TRBJ2-2	TGCGCCAGCAGCGAGGGCAGGTCAGGCGGGGAGCTGTTTTTT	CASSEGRSGGELFF
14	TRBV5-1	.	.	TRBJ2-2	TGCGCCAGCAGCTTGGGACAGAACACCGGGGAGCTGTTTTTT	CASSLGQNTGELFF
15	TRBV19	.	.	TRBJ2-2	TGTGCCAGCTTGGAGGCGGGACAGCTGACCGGGGAGCTGTTTTTT	CASLEAGQLTGELFF
16	TRBV30	.	TRBD1	TRBJ2-3	TGTGCCTGGATCGAGCCGGGGACAGGGCGGACAGATACGCAGTATTTT	CAWIEPGTGRTDTQYF
15	TRBV2	.	TRBD2	TRBJ2-2	TGTGCCAGCAGTGAACTAGCGGGGGAGACCGGGGAGCTGTTTTTT	CASSELAGETGELFF
16	TRBV5-1	.	.	TRBJ1-1	TGCGCCAGCAGCTTCAGGACGGGGGGTATGAACACTGAAGCTTTCTTT	CASSFRTGGMNTEAFF
14	TRBV2	.	TRBD2	TRBJ2-1	TGTGCCACCAGGACTAGCGGGGGGAACAATGAGCAGTTCTTC	CATRTSGGNNEQFF
14	TRBV9	.	.	TRBJ2-5	TGTGCCAGCAGCGTAGAGGAGTGGAGGGGGACCCAGTACTTC	CASSVEEWRGTQYF
15	TRBV5-1	.	.	TRBJ2-4	TGCGCCAGCAGCGAATTAGACAGCCTCAAAAACATTCAGTACTTC	CASSELDSLKNIQYF
17	TRBV5-1	.	.	TRBJ2-3	TGCGCCAGCAGCTTCGGCCGGGAGGACAGGGTGGCAGATACGCAGTATTTT	CASSFGREDRVADTQYF
14	TRBV2	.	TRBD2	TRBJ2-2	TGTGCCAGCCTAGCGGGGGCCATTGCCGGGGAGCTGTTTTTT	CASLAGAIAGELFF
19	TRBV21-1	.	.	TRBJ2-7	TGTGCCAGCAGCAATGTCAACCAGCGGGGGCCCAAAGATCAGTGCGAGCAGTACTTC	CASSNVNQRGPKDQCEQYF
13	TRBV5-6	.	.	TRBJ2-7	TGTGCCAGCAGCTTGTGGGGGCTCTACGAGCAGTACTTC	CASSLWGLYEQYF
13	TRBV10-3	.	.	TRBJ1-4	TGTGCCATCAGGGGGGCCATGGGTGAAAAACTGTTTTTT	CAIRGAMGEKLFF
17	TRBV7-8	.	.	TRBJ1-4	TGTGCCAGCAGCTTAGAGGTGCGGGGGATAGCTAATGAAAAACTGTTTTTT	CASSLEVRGIANEKLFF
14	TRBV4-2	.	.	TRBJ1-2	TGTGCCAGCAGCCTGGGCCAGAAATGGAATGGCTACACCTTC	CASSLGQKWNGYTF
16	TRBV27	.	TRBD1	TRBJ1-4	TGTGCCAGCAGTTACCTCCGGGGACAGGGTGTCGAAAAACTGTTTTTT	CASSYLRGQGVEKLFF
14	TRBV11-2	.	.	TRBJ2-7	TGTGCCAGCAGCTCGAACACAGGGAACTACGAGCAGTACTTC	CASSSNTGNYEQYF
13	TRBV11-3	few	.	TRBJ1-1	TGTGCCAGCAGCTTAGGCAGGGGCACTGAAGCTTTCTTT	CASSLGRGTEAFF
16	TRBV27	once	.	TRBJ1-1	TGTGCCAGCAGTTCCGGTCGGGGGGCAGAAGACACTGAAGCTTTCTTT	CASSSGRGAEDTEAFF
16	TRBV6-6	.	.	TRBJ2-7	TGTGCCAGCGCTGATGGGAGGGCAGGGGATCGATACGAGCAGTACTTC	CASADGRAGDRYEQYF
14	TRBV7-2	.	TRBD2	TRBJ2-7	TGTGCCAGCAGCTTAGGGGGAGGGTCCGACGAGCAGTACTTC	CASSLGGGSDEQYF
13	TRBV19	.	TRBD1	TRBJ1-2	TGTGCCAGTAGCAGGCAGGGGGCTGATGGCTACACCTTC	CASSRQGADGYTF
15	TRBV6-5	.	TRBD1	TRBJ2-7	TGTGCCAGCAGTAGAACCGGGACAGGCTCCTACGAGCAGTACTTC	CASSRTGTGSYEQYF
12	TRBV5-1	few	.	TRBJ2-7	TGCGCCAGCAGCGCACAGGGCTACGAGCAGTACTTC	CASSAQGYEQYF
15	TRBV5-5	.	TRBD1	TRBJ1-1	TGTGCCAGCAGCTTGGCGGCAGGGGGCAGCATTGAAGCTTTCTTT	CASSLAAGGSIEAFF
13	TRBV7-3	.	.	TRBJ2-3	TGTGCCAGCAGCCTAAGGCCCCCCGATACGCAGTATTTT	CASSLRPPDTQYF
15	TRBV18	.	.	TRBJ1-4	TGTGCCAGCTCTTATTCACAGGAGAATAATGAAAAACTGTTTTTT	CASSYSQENNEKLFF
15	TRBV18	.	TRBD1	TRBJ1-4	TGTGCCAGCTCACCACCGGGACAGTCTAATGAAAAACTGTTTTTT	CASSPPGQSNEKLFF
18	TRBV3-1/TRBV3-2	once	TRBD1	TRBJ1-2	TGTGCCAGCAGCCAATTGGGACAGGGGGCTCACGGAAACTATGGCTACACCTTC	CASSQLGQGAHGNYGYTF
13	TRBV27	.	.	TRBJ1-1	TGTGCCAGCTCCAGGGGTACAGACACTGAAGCTTTCTTT	CASSRGTDTEAFF
17	TRBV5-1	.	TRBD1	TRBJ2-5	TGCGCCAGCAGCTTAGGGGACAGACCCATTTCCCAAGAGACCCAGTACTTC	CASSLGDRPISQETQYF
12	TRBV6-2/TRBV6-3	.	.	TRBJ1-1	TGTGCCAGCAGTATAGGGGGTTTTGGAACTTTCTTT	CASSIGGFGTFF
14	TRBV5-1	.	.	TRBJ1-6	TGCGCCAGCAGCTTTGTGGGGCGTAATTCACCCCTCCACTTT	CASSFVGRNSPLHF
14	TRBV4-1	few	TRBD1	TRBJ2-7	TGCGCCAGCAGCCATGGACAGGAGAACTACGAGCAGTACTTC	CASSHGQENYEQYF
14	TRBV6-2/TRBV6-3	.	.	TRBJ2-3	TGTGCCAGCAGTCATCAACCAGGGGCAGATACGCAGTATTTT	CASSHQPGADTQYF
15	TRBV6-2/TRBV6-3	.	TRBD1	TRBJ2-5	TGTGCCAGCAGCCATGCGAGGGACAGGGGGGAGACCCAGTACTTC	CASSHARDRGETQYF
15	TRBV6-2/TRBV6-3	.	TRBD1	TRBJ2-7	TGTGCCAGCAGTCCAACAGGGGGAAACTCCTACGAGCAGTACTTC	CASSPTGGNSYEQYF
16	TRBV3-1/TRBV3-2	.	TRBD2	TRBJ2-5	TGTGCCAGCAGCCAAATAGCGGGGGGTTGGGGGGAGACCCAGTACTTC	CASSQIAGGWGETQYF
16	TRBV5-8	.	.	TRBJ1-1	TGTGCCAGCAGCTCTCCTTCAGGGTTCATGAACACTGAAGCTTTCTTT	CASSSPSGFMNTEAFF
14	TRBV2	.	TRBD1	TRBJ1-5	TGTGCCAGCAGTCCGACAGGGGGACATCAGCCCCAGCATTTT	CASSPTGGHQPQHF
12	TRBV27	.	.	TRBJ2-7	TGTGCCAGCAGCCGTATTAATAACGAGCAGTACTTC	CASSRINNEQYF
13	TRBV28	.	.	TRBJ1-1	TGTGCCAGCGTGACAGTTTCTCCAACTGAAGCTTTCTTT	CASVTVSPTEAFF
16	TRBV5-4	few	TRBD1	TRBJ1-4	TGTGCCAGCAGCTTTGCTCCGGGACAGGGGGATGAAAAACTGTTTTTT	CASSFAPGQGDEKLFF
16	TRBV4-2	.	.	TRBJ2-1	TGTGCCAGCAGCACCACCACCCCGAGCTCCTACAATGAGCAGTTCTTC	CASSTTTPSSYNEQFF